One sample yielded the 31 T cell receptor beta chains listed below, sequenced in a study of blood T cell repertoires in COVID-19. Measured with immunoSEQ multiplex PCR; TCRdb has only the in-frame clones, and not every one. The sample consists of some 150,000 clones, about nine tenths of them appearing once. The specimen was peripheral blood. The receptors stem from a man aged 45 to 65 with active or convalescent COVID-19.

This rearrangement joins TRBV7-2 to TRBJ2-6; 7 bases line up with TRBD2. The J segment lost 2 bases and the V segment lost 2 bases, leaving 0 bases of the junction unmatched. The CDR3 sequence is 15 residues long. Germline V CDR1 and CDR2: SGHTA, FQGNSA. CDR3 in amino acids: CASSLSGAGANVLTF. In DNA, the CDR3 is TGTGCCAGCAGCTTAAGCGGGGCTGGGGCCAACGTCCTGACTTTC. Full variable domain (remainder filled in from reference TRBV7-2 and TRBJ2-6): GAGVSQSPSNKVTEKGKDVELRCDPISGHTALYWYRQSLGQGLEFLIYFQGNSAPDKSGLPSDRFSAERTGGSVSTLTIQRTQQEDSAVYLCASSLSGAGANVLTFGAGSRLTVL.

V is TRBV7-9 and J is TRBJ2-2, with D perhaps matching TRBD1 (5 bases). The V end lost 5 bases, the J end lost 0 bases, and 10 bases lay between the germline ends. The CDR3 contains 15 residues. Per germline, CDR1 SEHNR and CDR2 FQNEAQ (reference sequence). The CDR3 DNA reads as TGTGCCAGCAGCCCGGACAACTCGAACACCGGGGAGCTGTTTTTT. It encodes CASSPDNSNTGELFF.

The chain links TRBV5-4 to TRBJ1-1; D is unclear. V lost 5 bases and J 1 base, leaving 12 bases between the germline ends. The CDR3 consists of 14 residues. Germline loops: CDR1 SGHNT, CDR2 YYREEE (reference sequence). This chain's CDR3 is CASSIPGRNTEAFF. As DNA, the CDR3 is TGTGCCAGCAGTATCCCGGGGAGGAACACTGAAGCTTTCTTT.

The CDR3 here is CASSRGNTYNEQFF. As DNA, the CDR3 is TGCGCCAGCAGTAGAGGAAATACTTACAATGAGCAGTTCTTC. V usage is TRBV5-1 and J usage is TRBJ2-1; no reliable D call. The germline V and J ends were trimmed by 5 bases and 4 bases, with 13 bases remaining between them. Germline CDR1 and CDR2: SGHRS and YFSETQ. This CDR3 spans 14 amino acids. The full variable domain, rest sourced from reference TRBV5-1 and TRBJ2-1, is KAGVTQTPRYLIKTRGQQVTLSCSPISGHRSVSWYQQTPGQGLQFLFEYFSETQRNKGNFPGRFSGRQFSNSRSEMNVSTLELGDSALYLCASSRGNTYNEQFFGPGTRLTVL.

This clone was observed a handful of times. The rearrangement joins TRBV6-5 to TRBJ1-5, with D uncertain. Looked up from germline, CDR1 is MNHEY and CDR2 is SVGAGI. V lost 0 bases and J 6 bases, leaving 6 bases between the germline ends. CDR3 length: 13 amino acids. CDR3 bases: TGTGCCAGCAGTTACTCCCTCCGTCAGCCCCAGCATTTT. Encoded protein: CASSYSLRQPQHF.

V and J are TRBV19 and TRBJ2-4; D is undetermined. Between the trimmed V and J ends, which lost 3 bases and 1 base, there was a span of 4 bases. CDR3 length: 13 amino acids. CDR1 is LNHDA, CDR2 SQIVND, per germline (reference sequence). The CDR3 nucleotides read TGTGCCAGTAGTATGAGGGCCAAAAACATTCAGTACTTC. Protein sequence: CASSMRAKNIQYF.

This clone was detected only once. The chain employs TRBV9 and TRBJ2-3, with D tentatively TRBD2 (6 bases). Trimming removed 0 bases from V and 6 bases from J, with 8 bases in between. The germline V gene encodes CDR1 SGDLS and CDR2 YYNGEE. This CDR3 has 13 residues. CDR3 sequence (DNA): TGTGCCAGCAGCGTAGTAGCGGAGGATACGCAGTATTTT. Translating it yields CASSVVAEDTQYF.

The rearrangement joins TRBV28 to TRBJ1-2; tentatively, D is TRBD1 (5 bases). This CDR3 is 16 amino acids long. Germline V CDR1 and CDR2: MDHEN, SYDVKM. V was clipped by 1 base and J by 2 bases, with 14 bases between them. The CDR3 here is CASSLSVAGGNYGYTF. In DNA form, the CDR3 reads TGTGCCAGCAGTTTATCGGTCGCGGGGGGGAACTATGGCTACACCTTC.

V is TRBV29-1 and J is TRBJ1-1; the D gene is possibly TRBD1 (6 bases). CDR1 is SQVTM and CDR2 is ANQGSEA in the germline V gene. Deletions cut 7 bases from V and 6 bases from J, with 12 bases between. This CDR3 contains 11 residues. The CDR3 loop reads CSAQKGAEAFF. The CDR3 coding sequence is TGCAGCGCCCAGAAGGGGGCTGAAGCTTTCTTT.

The rearrangement links TRBV28 to TRBJ2-1, with a weak D call TRBD2 (5 bases). Germline-derived CDR1 and CDR2 are MDHEN and SYDVKM. Trimming removed 8 bases from V and 5 bases from J, with 13 bases in between. The CDR3 sequence is 13 residues long. In DNA, the CDR3 is TGTGCCAGCGGAGGAAATCCGAACAATGAGCAGTTCTTC. This translates into CASGGNPNNEQFF. The full variable domain, its missing parts supplied by reference TRBV28 and TRBJ2-1, is DVKVTQSSRYLVKRTGEKVFLECVQDMDHENMFWYRQDPGLGLRLIYFSYDVKMKEKGDIPEGYSVSREKKERFSLILESASTNQTSMYLCASGGNPNNEQFFGPGTRLTVL.

In nucleotides, the CDR3 is TGTGCCAGCAGCTTGGGGACAGGGGGCACAGATACGCAGTATTTT. Translating it yields CASSLGTGGTDTQYF. This chain connects TRBV11-1 to TRBJ2-3; 10 nucleotides line up with TRBD1. V gave up 3 bases and J gave up 1 base; unmatched junction bases: 1. Germline V CDR1 and CDR2: SGHAT, FQDESV (reference sequence). This CDR3 is 15 amino acids long.

The CDR3 reads CAISVAGLGNEQFF. In DNA form, the CDR3 reads TGTGCCATCAGTGTGGCAGGACTAGGGAATGAGCAGTTCTTC. The rearrangement links TRBV10-3 to TRBJ2-1; the match to TRBD2 covers 7 bases. This CDR3 has 14 amino acids. V lost 4 bases to trimming and J lost 7 bases; unmatched junction nucleotides: 7. Germline loops: CDR1 ENHRY, CDR2 SYGVKD.

A word on this clone: The sample has other DNA sequences that encode this CDR3 too. This rearrangement joins TRBV27 to TRBJ2-1; perhaps TRBD2 as D (5 bases). The germline gives CDR1 MNHEY, CDR2 SMNVEV (reference sequence). V was cut by 2 bases and J by 0 bases, with 8 bases left in between. This CDR3 has 15 amino acids. This CDR3 is CASSLRGSSYNEQFF. The CDR3 nucleotides read TGTGCCAGCAGTTTAAGAGGGTCCTCCTACAATGAGCAGTTCTTC.

The chain is built from TRBV5-5 and TRBJ2-7; maybe TRBD1 (5 bases). In germline, CDR1 is SGHKS, CDR2 YYEKEE (reference sequence). The CDR3 runs to 14 residues. V was trimmed by 1 base and J by 1 base, leaving 9 bases between them. Here the CDR3 DNA reads TGTGCCAGCAGCTTGACGGACATATCCTACGAGCAGTACTTC. Protein sequence: CASSLTDISYEQYF.

This clone was seen a few times. This chain links TRBV19 with TRBJ2-7; 10 bases line up with TRBD1. V lost 4 bases, J lost 4 bases, and 10 bases stayed unmatched. CDR3 length: 16 residues. Per the germline V gene, CDR1 is LNHDA and CDR2 is SQIVND (reference sequence). CDR3 in amino acids: CASSSLRQGAFYEQYF. CDR3 coding DNA: TGTGCCAGTAGTAGCCTCCGACAGGGGGCTTTTTACGAGCAGTACTTC.

The chain combines TRBV24-1 with TRBJ2-6, with TRBD1 matching over 8 bases. CDR1 is KGHDR, CDR2 SFDVKD, per germline. The CDR3 has 18 residues. Trimming removed 3 bases from V and 0 bases from J; junction bases left unmatched: 6. In DNA, the CDR3 is TGTGCCACCAGTGATATTGGACAGGGTGACTCTGGGGCCAACGTCCTGACTTTC. This codes for CATSDIGQGDSGANVLTF.

This chain joins TRBV28 and TRBJ2-1; a weak D match, TRBD2 (6 bases). V lost 4 bases and J 0 bases, leaving 13 bases between the germline ends. CDR3 length equals 16 residues. Looked up from germline, CDR1 is MDHEN and CDR2 is SYDVKM. The CDR3 sequence: CASSSGTYLSYNEQFF. CDR3 coding DNA: TGTGCCAGCAGTTCCGGGACTTACCTCTCCTACAATGAGCAGTTCTTC.

The chain carries TRBV5-1 and TRBJ1-5; no reliable D call. The V end was cut by 4 bases, the J end by 5 bases, with 10 bases between. The CDR3 has 13 residues. CDR1 is SGHRS, CDR2 YFSETQ, per germline. The CDR3 reads CASSVAGDQPQHF. For the CDR3, the DNA is TGCGCCAGCAGCGTTGCGGGAGATCAGCCCCAGCATTTT.

This clone occurred a few times. V is TRBV6-4 and J is TRBJ1-2; D gene uncertain. The CDR3 runs 14 residues. Germline CDR1 is MRHNA and CDR2 is SNTAGT. V lost 4 bases and J lost 4, with 13 bases in between. The CDR3 DNA reads as TGTGCCAGCAGTGGTAACGGTTACCGCTATGGCTACACCTTC. This sequence encodes CASSGNGYRYGYTF.

The chain joins TRBV29-1 to TRBJ2-2; D might be TRBD2 (6 bases). With 6 bases removed from V and 0 bases from J, the gap between germline ends came to 14 bases. The CDR3 is 15 residues long. Per the germline V gene, CDR1 is SQVTM and CDR2 is ANQGSEA. The CDR3 nucleotides are TGCAGCGTCAATGCCGGGACTGCGAACACCGGGGAGCTGTTTTTT. Translating gives CSVNAGTANTGELFF.

This chain joins TRBV27 and TRBJ2-1, with 9 positions matching TRBD1. V trimming: 4 bases; J trimming: 4 bases; junction bases outside the gene matches: 11. CDR3 length: 17 residues. CDR1 and CDR2 from the germline V gene are MNHEY and SMNVEV (reference sequence). For the CDR3, the DNA is TGTGCCAGCAGTTCGAATGCCGGACAGGGGCGATACAATGAGCAGTTCTTC. Its protein is CASSSNAGQGRYNEQFF.

V gene TRBV27 combines with J gene TRBJ1-5; no clear D. Per the germline V gene, CDR1 is MNHEY and CDR2 is SMNVEV (reference sequence). This CDR3 has 15 amino acids. Trimming shortened V by 4 bases and J by 1 base, and 11 bases separated the two germline ends. The CDR3 nucleotides are TGTGCCAGCAGTTCATCCGTCCTCAGCAATCAGCCCCAGCATTTT. Protein: CASSSSVLSNQPQHF.

The gene calls are TRBV28 and TRBJ1-1; 12 bases map to TRBD1. The CDR3 runs 16 residues. In germline, CDR1 is MDHEN, CDR2 SYDVKM. The ends lost 4 bases at V and 6 bases at J; junction bases unmatched: 9. The CDR3, as DNA: TGTGCCAGCAGTTGGCGGGACAGGGGGCTATTCGCTGAAGCTTTCTTT. It encodes CASSWRDRGLFAEAFF.

The chain links TRBV28 to TRBJ2-3, with D hard to call. The length of the CDR3 is 13 residues. V was trimmed by 10 bases and J by 15 bases, leaving 26 bases between them. Germline assignment: CDR1 MDHEN and CDR2 SYDVKM. The CDR3 nucleotides are TGTGCCACCACCGCCCCCAAACCCCCCTCGGTTTATTTT. It is translated as CATTAPKPPSVYF.

The rearrangement joins TRBV18 to TRBJ2-1, with 8 bases lining up with TRBD1. V was pared by 1 base and J by 7 bases, with 6 bases of the junction left unmatched. Germline V gene lookup returns CDR1 KGHSH and CDR2 LQKENI. The CDR3 sequence is 15 residues long. CDR3 amino acids: CASSPQAGGTNEQFF. CDR3 bases: TGTGCCAGCTCACCACAGGCAGGGGGCACGAATGAGCAGTTCTTC. The full variable domain, with the rest looked up from reference TRBV18 and TRBJ2-1, is NAGVMQNPRHLVRRRGQEARLRCSPMKGHSHVYWYRQLPEEGLKFMVYLQKENIIDESGMPKERFSAEFPKEGPSILRIQQVVRGDSAAYFCASSPQAGGTNEQFFGPGTRLTVL.

This chain links TRBV28 with TRBJ1-4; tentative D call: TRBD1 (6 bases). Trimming removed 6 bases at V and 0 bases at J, with 14 bases between. This CDR3 spans 16 amino acids. Germline lookup yields CDR1 MDHEN and CDR2 SYDVKM. CDR3 DNA: TGTGCCAGCAGATATACTACAGGGACAACTAATGAAAAACTGTTTTTT. This translates into CASRYTTGTTNEKLFF.

This clone was picked up one time. The V and J genes are TRBV6-5 and TRBJ2-3; D is uncertain. The CDR3 runs to 13 residues. The germline V gene has CDR1 MNHEY and CDR2 SVGAGI. V was trimmed by 6 bases and J by 0 bases, leaving 7 bases between them. CDR3 loop: CASRAASTDTQYF. CDR3 nucleotides: TGTGCCAGCAGGGCGGCTAGCACAGATACGCAGTATTTT.

The chain links TRBV9 to TRBJ2-7; 10 bases line up with TRBD2. J lost 6 bases, V lost 4 bases, and 10 bases had no gene match. The germline V gene has CDR1 SGDLS and CDR2 YYNGEE. The CDR3 has 15 residues. The CDR3 nucleotides are TGTGCCAGCAGCTCCCGTCTAGCGGGAGAAGGCGAGCAGTACTTC. Its protein product is CASSSRLAGEGEQYF. The full variable domain, rest sourced from reference TRBV9 and TRBJ2-7, is DSGVTQTPKHLITATGQRVTLRCSPRSGDLSVYWYQQSLDQGLQFLIQYYNGEERAKGNILERFSAQQFPDLHSELNLSSLELGDSALYFCASSSRLAGEGEQYFGPGTRLTVT.

This chain uses TRBV6-6 with TRBJ2-3; TRBD1 might be the D (6 bases). There are 16 residues in the CDR3. The V end lost 7 bases, the J end lost 0 bases, and 17 bases lay between the germline ends. Germline V gives CDR1 MNHNY, CDR2 SVGAGI (reference sequence). CDR3 loop: CASTSRKDRSTDTQYF. CDR3 nucleotide sequence: TGTGCCAGCACGTCTCGGAAAGACAGGAGCACAGATACGCAGTATTTT.

The V call is TRBV24-1, the J call TRBJ2-3, with TRBD2 as a possible D gene (6 bases). Trimming took off 6 bases at V and 0 bases at J, with 6 bases between the two ends. CDR3 length: 13 amino acids. Germline CDR1 reads KGHDR; CDR2 reads SFDVKD. This CDR3 is CATSSGSTDTQYF. In nucleotides, the CDR3 is TGTGCCACCAGTAGCGGGAGCACAGATACGCAGTATTTT.

The genes are TRBV1 and TRBJ2-7; the listed D gene, TRBD2, was not tested against the DNA. TRBV1 corresponds to a pseudogene. This CDR3 comprises 17 residues. CDR3 nucleotide sequence: TGCACCAGCAGCCAAGACCTCGACGGGAACGACACCTACGAGCAGTACTTC. Translating gives CTSSQDLDGNDTYEQYF.